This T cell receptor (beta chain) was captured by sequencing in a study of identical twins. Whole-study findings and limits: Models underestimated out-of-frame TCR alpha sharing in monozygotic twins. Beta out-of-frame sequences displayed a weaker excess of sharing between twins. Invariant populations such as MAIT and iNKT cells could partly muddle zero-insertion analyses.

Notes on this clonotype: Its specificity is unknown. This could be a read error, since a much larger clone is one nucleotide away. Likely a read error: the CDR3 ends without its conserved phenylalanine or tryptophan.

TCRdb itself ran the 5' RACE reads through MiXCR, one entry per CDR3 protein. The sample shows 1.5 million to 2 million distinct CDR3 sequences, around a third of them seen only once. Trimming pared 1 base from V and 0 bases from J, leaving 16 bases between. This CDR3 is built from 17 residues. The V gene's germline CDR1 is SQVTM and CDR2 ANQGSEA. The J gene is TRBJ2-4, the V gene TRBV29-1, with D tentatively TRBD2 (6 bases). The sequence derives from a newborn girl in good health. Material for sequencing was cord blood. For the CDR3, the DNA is TGCAGCGTTGAAGGGGTAGGAGGGCGGATAGCCAAAAACATTCAGTACCTC. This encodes CSVEGVGGRIAKNIQYL.